The next 24 T cell receptor beta chains were all read from a single sample in a study of OX40 agonist ivuxolimab in advanced cancers. Using immunoSEQ multiplex PCR, the repertoire was profiled, and TCRdb retains in-frame clones only, with some absent. The table lists around 19,000 clones, approximately 74% of them singletons. Material: CD4+ or CD8+ T cells sorted from blood, obtained in a trial of the OX40 agonist ivuxolimab. These receptors all come from an adult with an advanced solid tumor such as melanoma, head and neck, liver or kidney cancer.

This sequence joins TRBV7-9 and TRBJ1-1; D gene unclear. The V end lost 5 bases, the J end lost 1 base, and 8 bases lay between the germline ends. Germline V CDR1 and CDR2: SEHNR, FQNEAQ (reference sequence). This CDR3 contains 13 residues. In nucleotides, the CDR3 is TGTGCCAGCAGCCTCACATGGAACACTGAAGCTTTCTTT. Translation: CASSLTWNTEAFF. Together with reference TRBV7-9 and TRBJ1-1, the CDR3 gives the full variable domain: DTGVSQNPRHKITKRGQNVTFRCDPISEHNRLYWYRQTLGQGPEFLTYFQNEAQLEKSRLLSDRFSAERPKGSFSTLEIQRTEQGDSAMYLCASSLTWNTEAFFGQGTRLTVV.

The rearrangement links TRBV7-9 to TRBJ2-7; TRBD2 matches at 7 bases. The germline V gene has CDR1 SEHNR and CDR2 FQNEAQ (reference sequence). This CDR3 spans 12 amino acids. V shed 11 bases and J 2 bases; nucleotides not matched to a gene: 6. Written as DNA, the CDR3 is TGTGCCTTGGGTAGCGGGCCCTACGAGCAGTACTTC. It yields the protein CALGSGPYEQYF.

The chain uses TRBV7-3 and TRBJ2-3; the D is unclear. The CDR3 has 14 residues. Germline values: CDR1 SGHTA, CDR2 FQGTGA. Deletions cut 4 bases from V and 0 bases from J, with 8 bases between. The CDR3 coding sequence is TGTGCCAGCAGCTCCGGAGCGAGCACAGATACGCAGTATTTT. Translating it yields CASSSGASTDTQYF.

The V call is TRBV4-1, the J call TRBJ1-1; no clear D. With 2 bases removed from V and 0 bases from J, the gap between germline ends came to 7 bases. There are 14 residues in the CDR3. CDR1 and CDR2 from the germline V gene are MGHRA and YSYEKL. CDR3 residues: CASSQTEMNTEAFF. The CDR3 nucleotides are TGCGCCAGCAGCCAAACAGAAATGAACACTGAAGCTTTCTTT.

The chain employs TRBV27 and TRBJ2-1; TRBD2 aligns across 8 bases. V gave up 6 bases and J gave up 4 bases; unmatched junction bases: 8. Germline V gene lookup returns CDR1 MNHEY and CDR2 SMNVEV (reference sequence). This CDR3 contains 15 residues. CDR3 amino acids: CASRFSSGRYNEQFF. CDR3 in DNA: TGTGCCAGCAGATTCTCTAGCGGGCGTTACAATGAGCAGTTCTTC.

The gene calls are TRBV4-1 and TRBJ1-4; D is undetermined. V lost 4 bases, J lost 6 bases, and 12 bases lay in between. This CDR3 has 14 residues. CDR1 and CDR2 from the germline V gene are MGHRA and YSYEKL. The CDR3 region is CASSRVTSDEKLFF. CDR3 in DNA: TGCGCCAGCAGCCGGGTGACCAGCGATGAAAAACTGTTTTTT.

This clone was observed a single time. This chain joins TRBV7-8 and TRBJ1-2; D remains unclear. Germline assignment: CDR1 SGHVS and CDR2 FQNEAQ. V lost 0 bases and J lost 4, with 9 bases in between. This CDR3 comprises 14 residues. The CDR3 loop reads CASSLAARTYGYTF. CDR3 nucleotide sequence: TGTGCCAGCAGCTTAGCTGCCAGGACCTATGGCTACACCTTC.

V is TRBV19 and J is TRBJ1-1, with D perhaps matching TRBD1 (5 bases). V lost 3 bases and J 4 bases, leaving 9 bases between the germline ends. This CDR3 has 13 amino acids. Germline CDR1 and CDR2: LNHDA and SQIVND (reference sequence). CDR3 bases: TGTGCCAGTAGTATTTGGGGGGGCACTGAAGCTTTCTTT. Translation gives CASSIWGGTEAFF.

With regard to this clone: The junction departs from germline at one end; a sequencing error may be responsible. The V and J genes are TRBV7-7 and TRBJ2-4; 8 bases are a match to TRBD1. The germline CDR1 and CDR2 sequences are SSHAT and FNYEAQ (reference sequence). The CDR3 extends over 15 amino acids. The CDR3 reads CASSPRQGTSNIQYF. DNA for the CDR3: TGTGCTAGCAGCCCTCGACAGGGGACTTCGAACATTCAGTACTTC.

The rearrangement links TRBV4-3 to TRBJ1-2; 7 positions agree with TRBD1. Trimming took 5 bases from V and 0 from J; bases not matched to a gene: 9. Per germline, CDR1 LGHNA and CDR2 YSLEER. The CDR3 has 16 residues. CDR3 amino acids: CASSDGTAPSNYGYTF. The CDR3 DNA sequence: TGCGCCAGCAGCGACGGGACAGCACCCTCTAACTATGGCTACACCTTC.

CDR3 DNA sequence: TGTGCCTGGAGTTTGACAGCGACCTACGAGCAGTACTTC. Translated, it gives CAWSLTATYEQYF. The rearrangement joins TRBV30 to TRBJ2-7; possible D gene TRBD1, 5 bases. Germline assignment: CDR1 GTSNPN and CDR2 SVGIG (reference sequence). Trimming removed 2 bases from V and 2 bases from J, with 10 bases in between. The CDR3 has 13 amino acids.

This chain links TRBV19 with TRBJ1-1, with D possibly matching TRBD1 (5 bases). V lost 7 bases, J lost 2 bases, and 11 bases lay in between. Germline V gene sequence: CDR1 LNHDA, CDR2 SQIVND (reference sequence). The CDR3 length is 13 residues. The CDR3 DNA sequence: TGTGCCAGTAATTTCCAGGGCAACACTGAAGCTTTCTTT. Its protein product is CASNFQGNTEAFF.

The rearrangement joins TRBV7-3 to TRBJ2-3; no clear D gene. Looked up from germline, CDR1 is SGHTA and CDR2 is FQGTGA. The ends were cut back, 4 bases at V and 2 bases at J, with 7 bases in the middle. The CDR3 is 13 residues long. The CDR3 sequence: CASSSHNTDTQYF. CDR3 nucleotide sequence: TGTGCCAGCAGCTCCCACAACACAGATACGCAGTATTTT.

The chain is built from TRBV2 and TRBJ2-1; TRBD2 aligns across 10 bases. Looked up from germline, CDR1 is SNHLY and CDR2 is FYNNEI. The CDR3 is 18 amino acids. V gave up 2 bases and J gave up 2 bases; unmatched junction bases: 9. The CDR3 DNA follows: TGTGCCAGCAGTGAAAGGGGTGTGAGCGGGAGGGCCTACAATGAGCAGTTCTTC. Encoded protein: CASSERGVSGRAYNEQFF. Complete variable domain (other parts from reference TRBV2 and TRBJ2-1): EPEVTQTPSHQVTQMGQEVILRCVPISNHLYFYWYRQILGQKVEFLVSFYNNEISEKSEIFDDQFSVERPDGSNFTLKIRSTKLEDSAMYFCASSERGVSGRAYNEQFFGPGTRLTVL.

The V and J genes are TRBV7-8 and TRBJ2-7; the D call may be TRBD1 or TRBD2 (6 bases each). Trimming removed 5 bases at V and 7 bases at J, with 21 bases between. The CDR3 contains 15 residues. The germline V gene has CDR1 SGHVS and CDR2 FQNEAQ. The DNA for the CDR3 is TGTGCCAGCAGCCCGAAGGGGGGTCGGACGAATGAGCAGTACTTC. This encodes CASSPKGGRTNEQYF.

This chain connects TRBV5-6 to TRBJ2-3, with 10 nucleotides matching TRBD2. Germline trimming cut 0 bases from V and 3 bases from J; bases unmatched to any gene: 7. The CDR3 is made up of 17 amino acids. Germline V CDR1 and CDR2: SGHDT, YYEEEE. CDR3: CASSLAASGGVTDTQYF. The CDR3 DNA is TGTGCCAGCAGCTTGGCGGCTAGCGGGGGAGTGACAGATACGCAGTATTTT.

This clone has more than one count but fewer than ten. This rearrangement joins TRBV9 to TRBJ1-4; 7 bases map to TRBD1. The CDR3 is 15 amino acids. Germline CDR1 is SGDLS and CDR2 is YYNGEE. V gave up 3 bases and J gave up 4 bases; unmatched junction bases: 6. CDR3 protein: CASSEGGSFNEKLFF. The CDR3 DNA reads TGTGCCAGCAGCGAAGGGGGCTCTTTTAATGAAAAACTGTTTTTT.

This rearrangement joins TRBV5-5 to TRBJ1-2; no clear D gene. Trimming shortened V by 1 base and J by 1 base, and 11 bases separated the two germline ends. The CDR3 covers 15 residues. Germline V gene sequence: CDR1 SGHKS, CDR2 YYEKEE (reference sequence). The CDR3 reads CASSLKLGFNYGYTF. The CDR3 DNA reads TGTGCCAGCAGCTTGAAGTTGGGGTTTAACTATGGCTACACCTTC.

There are a few counts of this clone. The gene calls are TRBV28 and TRBJ1-4; D is perhaps TRBD1 (6 bases). CDR1 and CDR2 (germline): MDHEN, SYDVKM. There are 14 residues in the CDR3. Trimming removed 6 bases from V and 2 bases from J, with 10 bases in between. The CDR3 region has the DNA TGTGCCAGCAGGCTGGACAGCACTAATGAAAAACTGTTTTTT. It translates to CASRLDSTNEKLFF.

The rearrangement joins TRBV6-5 to TRBJ2-7, with TRBD2 matching over 13 bases. Trimming took 4 bases from V and 2 from J; bases not matched to a gene: 5. There are 16 residues in the CDR3. The V gene's germline CDR1 is MNHEY and CDR2 SVGAGI. The CDR3: CASSSRLAGGPYEQYF. CDR3 DNA: TGTGCCAGCAGTTCCCGACTAGCGGGAGGACCCTACGAGCAGTACTTC.

The rearrangement joins TRBV2 to TRBJ1-2; D remains ambiguous. Trimming pared 3 bases from V and 5 bases from J, leaving 10 bases between. The CDR3 contains 13 residues. CDR1 and CDR2 from the germline V gene are SNHLY and FYNNEI. The DNA of the CDR3 is TGTGCCAGCAGTGATCCGGGTGCGTATGGCTACACCTTC. This sequence encodes CASSDPGAYGYTF.

The CDR3, as DNA: TGTGCCAGCAGCTTGCGGGGCTACGAGCAGTACTTC. The encoded protein is CASSLRGYEQYF. The chain is built from TRBV5-4 and TRBJ2-7; D is perhaps TRBD2 (5 bases). Germline CDR1 reads SGHNT; CDR2 reads YYREEE (reference sequence). This CDR3 region has 12 residues. V was trimmed by 1 base and J by 3 bases, leaving 5 bases between them.

This chain joins TRBV9 and TRBJ2-1; D tentatively fits TRBD1 or TRBD2 (5 bases each). The length of the CDR3 is 14 residues. V was cut by 6 bases and J by 5 bases, with 15 bases left in between. The germline CDR1 and CDR2 sequences are SGDLS and YYNGEE. The CDR3 region is CASTPGAWDNEQFF. CDR3 coding DNA: TGTGCCAGCACTCCCGGGGCGTGGGACAATGAGCAGTTCTTC.

The chain combines TRBV10-3 with TRBJ2-2, with D perhaps TRBD1 (6 bases). This CDR3 contains 13 residues. Trimming stripped 8 bases from V and 1 base from J, with 8 bases between. Germline values: CDR1 ENHRY, CDR2 SYGVKD. As DNA, the CDR3 is TGTGCCATCCTACAGGGGAACACCGGGGAGCTGTTTTTT. Translation gives CAILQGNTGELFF.